This TCR beta chain was retrieved from a study of blood T cell repertoires in COVID-19 (dated by TCRdb to the early 2020s). Study-level background: Samples from collaborators originated in the United States, Italy and Spain and spanned both the acute and convalescent phases of COVID-19. Subjects who had been exposed to COVID-19, were actively infected with it, or had recovered from it provided the deeply sampled blood TCRbeta repertoires that made up the dataset. Sample metadata almost always included a de-identified subject ID, COVID-19 status, age in years and sex. The material from the prospective study consisted of cDNA or gDNA derived from T cells, B-cell-depleted T cells, or PBMCs. The samples were drawn from the first 160 participants of the ongoing ImmuneRACE study and from more than 1,000 subjects provided by 6 global collaborators. Where available, HLA class I and class II types were obtained from metadata supplied by the sample provider rather than from assay-based typing. The repertoires were made available in a free public database intended to serve as a resource for research on the immune response to SARS-CoV-2.

The paper's findings and limits, for the study overall: Clinical and demographic metadata were provided uncurated, with the amount varying by source and participant.

TCRbeta CDR3 regions were amplified from genomic DNA using the immunoSEQ Assay, a bias-controlled multiplex PCR. As for the original processing: Within the assay, amplification of reference gene primers was used to estimate how many nucleated cells each sample contained. To quantify the absolute abundance of each unique TCRbeta CDR3 rearrangement, sequence reads were collapsed and filtered. Productive Simpson clonality was computed per sample as the square root of Simpson's diversity index over productive rearrangements. The table was pulled from immuneACCESS by TCRdb, which kept in-frame rearrangements only. Such tables lose some clones; where checked, under half of the loss comes from unresolved V genes, and the rest has no known cause. From that table come the V and J calls and clone size; the DNA was used to work out D and trimming. In all, the sample holds 100,000 or so clones, and approximately 84% of those were seen once. Around 9.5% of the sample rests with the top ten.

The collaborating institutions used their own protocols to collect whole blood in K2EDTA tubes. For TCRbeta analysis, collaborator samples were shipped as frozen whole blood, as isolated PBMCs, or as DNA extracted from either sample type. Points on this clone: Its antigen remains undetermined. Per-base quality was not reported, and no clone a single base away is much larger than it.

Trimming at the junction amounts to 2 bases on V and 4 bases on J, and the germline ends lie 15 bases apart. Via the germline V gene, CDR1 is SGHTA and CDR2 FQGNSA. The CDR3 numbers 16 residues from cysteine through phenylalanine. Solely the CDR3 DNA is kept, with 48 bases framed from the first base. The sequenced material came from peripheral blood. The rearranged chain carries TRBV7-2 and TRBJ1-3; no D gene can be assigned with confidence. The sequence was obtained from a man in his forties with active or convalescent COVID-19. The CDR3 reads as follows: CASSLRESLAGNTIYF. The nucleotides read TGTGCCAGCAGCTTACGGGAATCCCTTGCCGGAAACACCATATATTTT.